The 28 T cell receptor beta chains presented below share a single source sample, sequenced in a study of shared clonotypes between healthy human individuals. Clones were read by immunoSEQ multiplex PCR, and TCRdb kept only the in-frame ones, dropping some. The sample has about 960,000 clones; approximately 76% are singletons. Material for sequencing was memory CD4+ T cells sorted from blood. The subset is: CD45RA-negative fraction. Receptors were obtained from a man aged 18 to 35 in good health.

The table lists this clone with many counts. CDR3 sequence: CSASSPTEAFF. The CDR3 DNA sequence: TGCAGTGCTAGTTCCCCCACTGAAGCTTTCTTT. The V gene is TRBV20-1, the J gene TRBJ1-1; D gene unclear. The CDR3 is 11 amino acids. V dropped 3 bases and J dropped 4 bases, with 6 bases sitting between them. The V gene's germline CDR1 is DFQATT and CDR2 SNEGSKA (reference sequence).

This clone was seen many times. The CDR3: CASSESTGRSPLHF. The CDR3 DNA sequence: TGTGCCAGCAGTGAGTCGACAGGGAGGTCACCCCTCCACTTT. The V and J genes are TRBV25-1 and TRBJ1-6; TRBD1 aligns across 7 bases. The germline V gene encodes CDR1 MGHDK and CDR2 SYGVNS. The CDR3 spans 14 residues. Germline trimming cut 3 bases from V and 10 bases from J; bases unmatched to any gene: 6.

CDR3 amino acids: CASSATGTLSYEQYF. Written as DNA, the CDR3 is TGTGCCAGCAGCGCGACCGGGACTCTCTCCTACGAGCAGTACTTC. The V call is TRBV11-2, the J call TRBJ2-7; perhaps TRBD2 as D (6 bases). CDR3 size: 15 residues. Germline V gives CDR1 SGHAT, CDR2 FQNNGV. The V gene lost 5 bases and the J gene lost 0 bases, with 14 bases spanning the gap.

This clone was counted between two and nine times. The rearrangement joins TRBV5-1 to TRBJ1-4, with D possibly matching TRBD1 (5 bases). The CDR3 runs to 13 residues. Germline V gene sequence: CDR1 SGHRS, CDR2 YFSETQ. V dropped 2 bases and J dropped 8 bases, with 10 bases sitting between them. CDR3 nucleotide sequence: TGCGCCAGCAGCTTCGGGGGAGAGGAAAAACTGTTTTTT. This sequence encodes CASSFGGEEKLFF.

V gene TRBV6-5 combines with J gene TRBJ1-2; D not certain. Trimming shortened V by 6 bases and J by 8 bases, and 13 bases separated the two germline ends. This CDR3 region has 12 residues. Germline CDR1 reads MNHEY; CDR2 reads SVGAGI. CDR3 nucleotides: TGTGCCAGCAGCTCATACGGCGGGGGCTACACCTTC. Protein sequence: CASSSYGGGYTF.

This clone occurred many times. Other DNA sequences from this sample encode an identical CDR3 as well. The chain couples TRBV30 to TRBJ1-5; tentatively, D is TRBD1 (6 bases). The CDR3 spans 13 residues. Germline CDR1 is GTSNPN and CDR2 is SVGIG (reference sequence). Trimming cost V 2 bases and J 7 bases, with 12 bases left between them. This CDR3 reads CAWSRGAGQPQHF. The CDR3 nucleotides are TGTGCCTGGAGTAGGGGGGCAGGGCAGCCCCAGCATTTT.

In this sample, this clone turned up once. Here the CDR3 reads CAISTDQGYEQYF. DNA for the CDR3: TGTGCCATCAGTACCGACCAAGGCTACGAGCAGTACTTC. The chain recombines TRBV10-3 with TRBJ2-7; D unresolved. Looked up from germline, CDR1 is ENHRY and CDR2 is SYGVKD. Trimming removed 5 bases at V and 3 bases at J, with 11 bases between. The CDR3 length is 13 residues.

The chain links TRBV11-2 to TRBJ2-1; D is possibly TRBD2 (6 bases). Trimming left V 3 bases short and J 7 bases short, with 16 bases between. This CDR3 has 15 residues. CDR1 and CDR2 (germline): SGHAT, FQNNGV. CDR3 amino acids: CASSFGGGRLNEQFF. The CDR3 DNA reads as TGTGCCAGCAGCTTCGGGGGTGGGAGGTTGAATGAGCAGTTCTTC.

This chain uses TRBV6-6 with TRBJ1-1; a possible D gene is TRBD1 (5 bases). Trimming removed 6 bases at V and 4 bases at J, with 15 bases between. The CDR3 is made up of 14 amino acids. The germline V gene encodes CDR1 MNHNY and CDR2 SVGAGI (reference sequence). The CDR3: CASSRNTGGTEAFF. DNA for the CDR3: TGTGCCAGCAGCCGCAATACGGGGGGCACTGAAGCTTTCTTT.

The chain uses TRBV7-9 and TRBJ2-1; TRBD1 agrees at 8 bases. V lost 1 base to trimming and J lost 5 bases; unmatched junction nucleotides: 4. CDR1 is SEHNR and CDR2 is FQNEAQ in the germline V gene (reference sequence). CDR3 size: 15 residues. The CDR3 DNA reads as TGTGCCAGCAGCTTAGGACAGGGGTCACACAATGAGCAGTTCTTC. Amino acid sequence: CASSLGQGSHNEQFF.

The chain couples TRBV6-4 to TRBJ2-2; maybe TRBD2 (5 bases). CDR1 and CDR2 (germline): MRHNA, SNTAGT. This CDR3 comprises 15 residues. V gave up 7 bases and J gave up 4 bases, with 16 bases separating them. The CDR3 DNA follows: TGTGCCAGCACCTCCGTAGGAGCGGCCACCGGGGAGCTGTTTTTT. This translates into CASTSVGAATGELFF.

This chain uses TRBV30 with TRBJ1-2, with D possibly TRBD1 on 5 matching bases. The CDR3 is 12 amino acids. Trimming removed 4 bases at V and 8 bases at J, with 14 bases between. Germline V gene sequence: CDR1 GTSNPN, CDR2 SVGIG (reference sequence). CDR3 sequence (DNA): TGTGCCTGGAATACAGGTTCAGGGGGCTACACCTTC. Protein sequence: CAWNTGSGGYTF. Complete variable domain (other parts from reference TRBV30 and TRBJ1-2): SQTIHQWPATLVQPVGSPLSLECTVEGTSNPNLYWYRQAAGRGLQLLFYSVGIGQISSEVPQNLSASRPQDRQFILSSKKLLLSDSGFYLCAWNTGSGGYTFGSGTRLTVV.

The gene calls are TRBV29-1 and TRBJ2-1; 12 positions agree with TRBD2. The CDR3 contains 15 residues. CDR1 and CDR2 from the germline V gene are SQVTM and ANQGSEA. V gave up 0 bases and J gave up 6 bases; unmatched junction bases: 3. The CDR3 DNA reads TGCAGCGTTGAAGATCTAGCGGGGGGGCCCAATGAGCAGTTCTTC. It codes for CSVEDLAGGPNEQFF.

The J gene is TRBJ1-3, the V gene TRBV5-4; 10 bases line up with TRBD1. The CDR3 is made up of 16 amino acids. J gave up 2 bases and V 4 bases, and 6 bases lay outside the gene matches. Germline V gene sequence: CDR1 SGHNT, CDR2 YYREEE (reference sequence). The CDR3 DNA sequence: TGTGCCAGCAGCCTTTCCGGGACAGGGGCTGGAAACACCATATATTTT. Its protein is CASSLSGTGAGNTIYF.

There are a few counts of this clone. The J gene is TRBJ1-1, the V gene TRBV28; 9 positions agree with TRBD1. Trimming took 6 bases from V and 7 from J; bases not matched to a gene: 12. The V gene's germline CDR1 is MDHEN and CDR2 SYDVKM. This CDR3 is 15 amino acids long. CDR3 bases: TGTGCCAGCAGCCCCGGGGGACAGGGCGGCGGTGAAGCTTTCTTT. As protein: CASSPGGQGGGEAFF.

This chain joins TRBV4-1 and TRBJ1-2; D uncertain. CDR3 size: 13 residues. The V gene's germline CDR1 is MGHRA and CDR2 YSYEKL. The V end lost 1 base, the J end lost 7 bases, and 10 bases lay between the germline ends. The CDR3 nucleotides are TGCGCCAGCAGCCAAGTACGTTGGTTTGGCTACACCTTC. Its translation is CASSQVRWFGYTF.

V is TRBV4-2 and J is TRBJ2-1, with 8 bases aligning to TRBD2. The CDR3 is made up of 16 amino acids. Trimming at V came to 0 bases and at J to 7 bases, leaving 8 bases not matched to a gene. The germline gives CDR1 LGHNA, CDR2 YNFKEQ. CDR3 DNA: TGTGCCAGCAGCCAAGATGGGACTAGGAACAGAAATGAGCAGTTCTTC. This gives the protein CASSQDGTRNRNEQFF.

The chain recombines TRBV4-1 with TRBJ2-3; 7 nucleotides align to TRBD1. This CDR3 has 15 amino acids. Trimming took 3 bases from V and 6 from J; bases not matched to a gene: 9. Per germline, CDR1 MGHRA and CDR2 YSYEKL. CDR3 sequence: CASSQGKQGPDTQYF. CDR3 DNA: TGCGCCAGCAGCCAGGGCAAACAGGGGCCGGATACGCAGTATTTT.

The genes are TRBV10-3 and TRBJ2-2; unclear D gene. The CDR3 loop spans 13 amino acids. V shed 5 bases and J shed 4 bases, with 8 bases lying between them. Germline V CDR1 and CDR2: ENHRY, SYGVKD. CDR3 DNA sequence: TGTGCCATCAGTTCTGTGGGCACCGGGGAGCTGTTTTTT. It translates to CAISSVGTGELFF.

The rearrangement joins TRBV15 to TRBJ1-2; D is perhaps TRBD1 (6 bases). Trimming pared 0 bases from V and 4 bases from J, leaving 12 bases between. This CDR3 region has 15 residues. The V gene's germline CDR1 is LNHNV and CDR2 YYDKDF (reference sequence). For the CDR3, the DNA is TGTGCCACCAGCAGAGAAACAGGGAGGGGCTATGGCTACACCTTC. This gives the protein CATSRETGRGYGYTF.

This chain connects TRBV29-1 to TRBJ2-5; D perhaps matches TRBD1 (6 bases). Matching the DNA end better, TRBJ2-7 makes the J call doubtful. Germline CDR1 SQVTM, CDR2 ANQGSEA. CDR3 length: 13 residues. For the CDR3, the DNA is TGCAGCGTTGATACCAGGGGTTCCTACGAGCAGTACTTC. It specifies CSVDTRGSYEQYF.

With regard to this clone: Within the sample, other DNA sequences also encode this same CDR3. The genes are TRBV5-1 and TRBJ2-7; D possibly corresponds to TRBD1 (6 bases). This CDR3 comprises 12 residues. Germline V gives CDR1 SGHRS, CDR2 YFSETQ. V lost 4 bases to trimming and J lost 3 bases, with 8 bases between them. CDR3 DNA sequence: TGCGCCAGCAGCCCGGACAGCTACGAGCAGTACTTC. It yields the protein CASSPDSYEQYF.

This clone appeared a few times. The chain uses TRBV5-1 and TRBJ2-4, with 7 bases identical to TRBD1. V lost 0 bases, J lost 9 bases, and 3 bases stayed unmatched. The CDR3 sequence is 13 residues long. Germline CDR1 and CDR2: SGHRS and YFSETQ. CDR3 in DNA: TGCGCCAGCAGCTTGGGGGACAGTGGCATTCAGTACTTC. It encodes CASSLGDSGIQYF.

Written as DNA, the CDR3 is TGTGCCAGCAGTGACCGAGGCAGGACCTACGAGCAGTACTTC. This encodes CASSDRGRTYEQYF. The chain links TRBV25-1 to TRBJ2-7; no clear D. Germline V gives CDR1 MGHDK, CDR2 SYGVNS. The CDR3 has 14 amino acids. Trimming took 3 bases from V and 2 from J, leaving 11 bases between them.

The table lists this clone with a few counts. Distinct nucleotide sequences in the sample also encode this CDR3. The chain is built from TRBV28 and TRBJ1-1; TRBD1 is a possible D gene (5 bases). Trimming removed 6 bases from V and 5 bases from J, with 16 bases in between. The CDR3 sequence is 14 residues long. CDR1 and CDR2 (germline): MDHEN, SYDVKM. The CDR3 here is CASSPGGVGTEAFF. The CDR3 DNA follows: TGTGCCAGCAGCCCCGGGGGGGTTGGAACTGAAGCTTTCTTT.

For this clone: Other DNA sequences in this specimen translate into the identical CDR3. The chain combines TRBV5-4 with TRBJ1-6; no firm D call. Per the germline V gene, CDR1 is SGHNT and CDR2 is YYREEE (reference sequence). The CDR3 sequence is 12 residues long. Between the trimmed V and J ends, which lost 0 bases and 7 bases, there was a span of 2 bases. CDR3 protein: CASSLGNSPLHF. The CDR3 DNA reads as TGTGCCAGCAGCTTGGGAAATTCACCCCTCCACTTT. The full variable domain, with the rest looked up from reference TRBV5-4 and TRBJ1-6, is ETGVTQSPTHLIKTRGQQVTLRCSSQSGHNTVSWYQQALGQGPQFIFQYYREEENGRGNFPPRFSGLQFPNYSSELNVNALELDDSALYLCASSLGNSPLHFGNGTRLTVT.

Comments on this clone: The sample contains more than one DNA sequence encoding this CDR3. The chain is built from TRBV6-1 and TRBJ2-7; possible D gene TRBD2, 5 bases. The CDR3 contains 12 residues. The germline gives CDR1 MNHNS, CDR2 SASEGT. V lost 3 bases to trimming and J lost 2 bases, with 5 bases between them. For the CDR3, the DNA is TGTGCCAGCAGTGAGCGGGCCTACGAGCAGTACTTC. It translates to CASSERAYEQYF.

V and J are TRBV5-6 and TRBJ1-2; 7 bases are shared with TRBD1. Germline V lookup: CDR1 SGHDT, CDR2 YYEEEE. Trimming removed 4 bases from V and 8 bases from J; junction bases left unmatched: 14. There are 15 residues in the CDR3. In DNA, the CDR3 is TGTGCCAGCAGCAGGGTCCCGCGACAGGGACAAGGCTACACCTTC. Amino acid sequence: CASSRVPRQGQGYTF.